The present T cell receptor beta chain was sequenced within a study of vaccination and CD4 T cells after COVID-19. About the study: Overlapping spike peptides from SARS-CoV-2, HCoV-NL63, HCoV-OC43 and HCoV-229E served to stimulate the cells.

The treatment here: roughly 11-day PBMC culture with coronavirus spike peptide pools or control peptides (ViraFEST assay). Convalescent patients tested SARS-CoV-2 PCR positive from March to December 2020, before Alpha, Beta and Delta emerged. Researchers reported culturing approximately 2 million PBMCs per well with approximately 9.6 IU/ml IL-2 and 9 to 10 ug/ml peptide pools. Findings and caveats of the study: The analysis of convalescent patients involved relatively few individuals and lacked early post-infection timepoints.

This clonotype is medium-sized (0.01 to 0.1%) in the sample. The antigen is not known. The Oncomine TCR Beta short-read assay was applied to DNA of cultured CD4+ T cells. From the PCR reads, TCRdb called clonotypes with MiXCR, one entry per CDR3 protein. Of several thousand distinct CDR3 sequences in the sample, around 23% were seen once. After removal of 3 bases from V and 5 bases from J, the junction contained 0 bases not matched to a gene. The CDR3 loop spans 12 amino acids. CDR1 is GTSNPN and CDR2 is SVGIG in the germline V gene (reference sequence). Sequenced: CD4+ T cells from blood, cultured in vitro. This chain links TRBV30 with TRBJ2-7; 11 positions match TRBD2. This clonotype originated in a human donor who had recovered from COVID-19. CDR3 region: CAWRLAGDEQYF. The DNA of the CDR3 is TGTGCCTGGAGACTAGCGGGGGACGAGCAGTACTTC.